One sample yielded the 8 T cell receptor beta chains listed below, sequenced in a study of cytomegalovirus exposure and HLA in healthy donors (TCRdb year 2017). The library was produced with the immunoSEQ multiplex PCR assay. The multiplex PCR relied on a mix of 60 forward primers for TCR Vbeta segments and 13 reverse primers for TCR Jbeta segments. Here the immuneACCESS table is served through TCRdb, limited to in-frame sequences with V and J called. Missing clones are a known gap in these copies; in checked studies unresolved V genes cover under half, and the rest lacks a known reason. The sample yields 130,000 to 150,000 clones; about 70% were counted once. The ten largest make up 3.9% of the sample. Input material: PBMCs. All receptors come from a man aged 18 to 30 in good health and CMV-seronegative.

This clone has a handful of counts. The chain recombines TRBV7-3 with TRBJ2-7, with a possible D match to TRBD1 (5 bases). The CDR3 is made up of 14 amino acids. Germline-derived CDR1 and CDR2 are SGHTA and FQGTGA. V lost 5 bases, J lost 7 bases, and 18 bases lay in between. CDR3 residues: CASSQGQHLSEQYF. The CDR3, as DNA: TGTGCCAGCAGCCAAGGACAACACCTTAGTGAGCAGTACTTC.

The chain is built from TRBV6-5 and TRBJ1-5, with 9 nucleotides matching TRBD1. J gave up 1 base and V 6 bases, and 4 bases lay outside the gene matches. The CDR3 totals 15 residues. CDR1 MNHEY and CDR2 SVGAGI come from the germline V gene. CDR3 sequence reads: CASSETGGSNQPQHF. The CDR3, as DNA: TGTGCCAGCAGCGAGACAGGGGGGAGCAATCAGCCCCAGCATTTT.

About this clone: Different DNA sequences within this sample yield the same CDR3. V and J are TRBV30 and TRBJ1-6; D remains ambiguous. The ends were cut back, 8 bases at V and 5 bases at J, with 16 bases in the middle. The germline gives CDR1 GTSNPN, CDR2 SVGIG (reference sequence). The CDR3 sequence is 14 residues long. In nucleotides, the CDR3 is TGTGCCGTGAGGCGTACTAACAATAATTCACCCCTCCACTTT. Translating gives CAVRRTNNNSPLHF.

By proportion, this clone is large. This chain's CDR3 is CASSSIQAGDQPQHF. DNA of the CDR3: TGTGCCAGCAGCTCCATACAGGCAGGCGATCAGCCCCAGCATTTT. The V gene is TRBV7-9, the J gene TRBJ1-5, with a tentative D call TRBD1 (5 bases). The germline V gene encodes CDR1 SEHNR and CDR2 FQNEAQ (reference sequence). Between the trimmed V and J ends, which lost 4 bases and 5 bases, there was a span of 15 bases. This CDR3 contains 15 residues.

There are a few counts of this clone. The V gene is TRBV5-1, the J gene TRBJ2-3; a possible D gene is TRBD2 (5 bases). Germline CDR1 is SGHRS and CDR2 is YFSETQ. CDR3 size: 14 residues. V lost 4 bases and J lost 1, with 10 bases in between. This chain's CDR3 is CASSASGRTDTQYF. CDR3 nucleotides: TGCGCCAGCAGCGCGAGCGGACGCACAGATACGCAGTATTTT.

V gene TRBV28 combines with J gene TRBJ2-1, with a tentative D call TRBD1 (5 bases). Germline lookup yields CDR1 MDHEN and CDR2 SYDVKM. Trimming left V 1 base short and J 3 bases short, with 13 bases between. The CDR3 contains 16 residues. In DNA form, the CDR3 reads TGTGCCAGCAGTTTATCGCACGAAGGGGTCTACAATGAGCAGTTCTTC. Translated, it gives CASSLSHEGVYNEQFF.

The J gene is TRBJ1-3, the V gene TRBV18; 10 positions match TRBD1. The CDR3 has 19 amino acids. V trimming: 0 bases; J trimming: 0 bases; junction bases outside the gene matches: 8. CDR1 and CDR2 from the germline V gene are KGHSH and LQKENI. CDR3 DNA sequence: TGTGCCAGCTCACCACCAAACCCCGGGGACAGGGGCTCTGGAAACACCATATATTTT. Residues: CASSPPNPGDRGSGNTIYF.

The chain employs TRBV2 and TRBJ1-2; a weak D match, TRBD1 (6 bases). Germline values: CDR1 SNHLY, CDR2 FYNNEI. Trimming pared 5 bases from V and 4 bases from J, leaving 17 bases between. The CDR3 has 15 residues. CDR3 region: CASSFSGATTYGYTF. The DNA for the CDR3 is TGTGCCAGCAGTTTCTCAGGGGCAACGACCTATGGCTACACCTTC.